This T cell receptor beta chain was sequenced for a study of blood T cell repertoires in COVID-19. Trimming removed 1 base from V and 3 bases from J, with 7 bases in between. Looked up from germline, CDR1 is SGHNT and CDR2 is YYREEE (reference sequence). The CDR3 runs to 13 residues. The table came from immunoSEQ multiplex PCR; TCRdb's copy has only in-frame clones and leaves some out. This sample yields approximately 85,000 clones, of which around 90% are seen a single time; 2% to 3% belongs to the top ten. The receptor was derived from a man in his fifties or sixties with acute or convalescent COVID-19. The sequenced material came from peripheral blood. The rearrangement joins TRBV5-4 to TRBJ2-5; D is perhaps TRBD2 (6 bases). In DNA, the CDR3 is TGTGCCAGCAGCTTGCGGGAGAAAGAGACCCAGTACTTC. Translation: CASSLREKETQYF.